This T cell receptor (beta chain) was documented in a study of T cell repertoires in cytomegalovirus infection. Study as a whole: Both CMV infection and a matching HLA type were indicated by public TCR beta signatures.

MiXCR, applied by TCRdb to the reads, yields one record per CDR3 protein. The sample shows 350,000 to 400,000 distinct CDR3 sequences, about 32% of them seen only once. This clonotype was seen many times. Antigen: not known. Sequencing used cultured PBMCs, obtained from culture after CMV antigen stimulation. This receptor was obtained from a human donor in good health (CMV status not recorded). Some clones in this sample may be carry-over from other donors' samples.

CDR3 loop: CASRSGSSYNEQFF. The CDR3 DNA follows: TGTGCCAGCCGTAGCGGGAGTTCCTACAATGAGCAGTTCTTC. V and J are TRBV7-2 and TRBJ2-1; 9 bases are a match to TRBD2. The CDR3 length is 14 residues. Germline CDR1 reads SGHTA; CDR2 reads FQGNSA. With V trimmed by 8 bases and J by 1 base, 3 bases remained unmatched. Using reference TRBV7-2 and TRBJ2-1 for the parts outside the CDR3, the full variable domain is GAGVSQSPSNKVTEKGKDVELRCDPISGHTALYWYRQSLGQGLEFLIYFQGNSAPDKSGLPSDRFSAERTGGSVSTLTIQRTQQEDSAVYLCASRSGSSYNEQFFGPGTRLTVL.